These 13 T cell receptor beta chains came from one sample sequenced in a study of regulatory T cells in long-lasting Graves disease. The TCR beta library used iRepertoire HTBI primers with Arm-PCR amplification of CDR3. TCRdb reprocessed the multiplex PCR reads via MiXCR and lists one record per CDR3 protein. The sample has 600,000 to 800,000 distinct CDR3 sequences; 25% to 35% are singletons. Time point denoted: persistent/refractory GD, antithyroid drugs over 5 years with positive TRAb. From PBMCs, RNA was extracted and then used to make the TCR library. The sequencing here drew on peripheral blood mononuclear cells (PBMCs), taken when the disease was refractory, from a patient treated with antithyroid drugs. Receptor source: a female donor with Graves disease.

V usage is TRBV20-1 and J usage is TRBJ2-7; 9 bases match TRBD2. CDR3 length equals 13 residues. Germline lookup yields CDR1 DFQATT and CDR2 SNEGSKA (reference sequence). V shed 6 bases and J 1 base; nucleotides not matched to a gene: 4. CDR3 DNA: TGCAGTGCACCGGGACTAGCATCCTACGAGCAGTACTTC. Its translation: CSAPGLASYEQYF.

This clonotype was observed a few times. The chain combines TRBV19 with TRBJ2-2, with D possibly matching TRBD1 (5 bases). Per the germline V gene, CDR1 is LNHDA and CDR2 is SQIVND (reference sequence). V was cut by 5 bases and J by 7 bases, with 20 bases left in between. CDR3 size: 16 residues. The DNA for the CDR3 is TGTGCCAGTAGTGCACACCCTTCCAGGGAAGGCGGGGAGCTGTTTTTT. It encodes CASSAHPSREGGELFF.

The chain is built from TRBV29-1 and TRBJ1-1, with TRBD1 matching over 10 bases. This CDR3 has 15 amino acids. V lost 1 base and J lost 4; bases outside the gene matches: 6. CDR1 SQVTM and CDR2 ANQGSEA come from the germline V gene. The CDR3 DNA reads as TGCAGCGTTGAAGGGGGGGACAGGGGTGGCACTGAAGCTTTCTTT. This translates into CSVEGGDRGGTEAFF.

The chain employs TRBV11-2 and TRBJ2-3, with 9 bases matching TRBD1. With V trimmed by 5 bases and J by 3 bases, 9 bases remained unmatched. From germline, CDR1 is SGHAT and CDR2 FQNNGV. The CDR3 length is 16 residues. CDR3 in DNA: TGTGCCAGCAGCACCCAGGGACAGGGTGAAACAGATACGCAGTATTTT. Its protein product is CASSTQGQGETDTQYF.

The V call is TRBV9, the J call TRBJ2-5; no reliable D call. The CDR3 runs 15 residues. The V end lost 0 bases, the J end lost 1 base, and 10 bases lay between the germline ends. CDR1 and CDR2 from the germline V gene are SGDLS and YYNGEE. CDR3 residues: CASSVESSRQETQYF. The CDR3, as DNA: TGTGCCAGCAGCGTAGAATCCAGCCGCCAAGAGACCCAGTACTTC.

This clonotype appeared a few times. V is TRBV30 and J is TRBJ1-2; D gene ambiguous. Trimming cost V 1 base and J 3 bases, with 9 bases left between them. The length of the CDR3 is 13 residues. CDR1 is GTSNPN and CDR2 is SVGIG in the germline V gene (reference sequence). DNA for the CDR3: TGTGCCTGGAGTGAGGACGGATACTATGGCTACACCTTC. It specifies CAWSEDGYYGYTF.

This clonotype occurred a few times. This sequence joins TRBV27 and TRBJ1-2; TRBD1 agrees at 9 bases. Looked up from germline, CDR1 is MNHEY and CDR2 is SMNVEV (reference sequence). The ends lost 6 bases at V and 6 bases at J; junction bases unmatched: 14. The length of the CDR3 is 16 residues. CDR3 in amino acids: CASSRKTGTGSNGYTF. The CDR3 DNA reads TGTGCCAGCAGCCGGAAAACCGGGACAGGGAGTAATGGCTACACCTTC.

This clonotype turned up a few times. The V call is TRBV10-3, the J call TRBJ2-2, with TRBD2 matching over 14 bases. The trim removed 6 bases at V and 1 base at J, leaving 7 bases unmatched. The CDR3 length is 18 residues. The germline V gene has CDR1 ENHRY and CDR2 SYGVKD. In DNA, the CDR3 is TGTGCCATCAGACCGGGACTAGCGGGAGAAAGGAACACCGGGGAGCTGTTTTTT. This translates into CAIRPGLAGERNTGELFF.

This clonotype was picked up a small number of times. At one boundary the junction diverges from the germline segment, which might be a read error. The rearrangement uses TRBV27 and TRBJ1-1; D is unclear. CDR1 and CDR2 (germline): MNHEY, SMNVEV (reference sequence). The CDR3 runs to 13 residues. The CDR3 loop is CASSLFGRSDAFF. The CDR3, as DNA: TGTGCCAGCAGTTTATTTGGCAGATCTGATGCTTTCTTT.

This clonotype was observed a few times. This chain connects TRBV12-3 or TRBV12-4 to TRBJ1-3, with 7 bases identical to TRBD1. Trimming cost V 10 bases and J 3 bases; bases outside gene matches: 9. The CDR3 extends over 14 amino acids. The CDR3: CAIDGDSLGNTIYF. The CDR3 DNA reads TGTGCCATAGATGGGGACAGTCTTGGAAACACCATATATTTT.

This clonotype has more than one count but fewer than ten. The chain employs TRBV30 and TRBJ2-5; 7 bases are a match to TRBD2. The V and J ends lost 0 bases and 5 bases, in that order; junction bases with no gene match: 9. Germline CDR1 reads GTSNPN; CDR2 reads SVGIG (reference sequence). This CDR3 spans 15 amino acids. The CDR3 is CAWSVSGGSGETQYF. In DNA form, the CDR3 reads TGTGCCTGGAGTGTATCGGGGGGTAGTGGGGAGACCCAGTACTTC.

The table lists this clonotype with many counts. CDR3 region: CASRGGGWNTEAFF. CDR3 coding DNA: TGTGCCAGCAGGGGTGGGGGATGGAACACTGAAGCTTTCTTT. The V gene is TRBV28, the J gene TRBJ1-1; perhaps TRBD1 as D (5 bases). The germline V and J ends were trimmed by 6 bases and 1 base, with 12 bases remaining between them. The V gene's germline CDR1 is MDHEN and CDR2 SYDVKM. There are 14 residues in the CDR3. Using reference TRBV28 and TRBJ1-1 for the parts outside the CDR3, the full variable domain is DVKVTQSSRYLVKRTGEKVFLECVQDMDHENMFWYRQDPGLGLRLIYFSYDVKMKEKGDIPEGYSVSREKKERFSLILESASTNQTSMYLCASRGGGWNTEAFFGQGTRLTVV.

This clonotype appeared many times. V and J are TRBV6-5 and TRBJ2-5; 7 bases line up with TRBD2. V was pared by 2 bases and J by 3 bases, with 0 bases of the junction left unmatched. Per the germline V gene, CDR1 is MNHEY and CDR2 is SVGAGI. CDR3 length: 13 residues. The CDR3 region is CASSYGTKETQYF. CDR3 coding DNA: TGTGCCAGCAGTTACGGGACTAAAGAGACCCAGTACTTC.